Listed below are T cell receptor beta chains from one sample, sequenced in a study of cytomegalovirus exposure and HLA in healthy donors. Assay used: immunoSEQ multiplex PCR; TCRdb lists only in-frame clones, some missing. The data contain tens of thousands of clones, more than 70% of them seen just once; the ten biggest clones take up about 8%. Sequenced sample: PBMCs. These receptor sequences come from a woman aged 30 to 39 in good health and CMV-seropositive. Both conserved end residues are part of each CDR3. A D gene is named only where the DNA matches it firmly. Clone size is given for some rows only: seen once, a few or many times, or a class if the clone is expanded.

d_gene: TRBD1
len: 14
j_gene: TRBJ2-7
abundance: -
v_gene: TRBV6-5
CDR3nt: TGTGCCAGCAAACAGGGACAGGGCTCCTACGAGCAGTACTTC
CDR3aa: CASKQGQGSYEQYF

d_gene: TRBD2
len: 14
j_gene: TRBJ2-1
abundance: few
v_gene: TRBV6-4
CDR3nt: TGTGCCAGCAGTGGGACTAGCGGGAGCAATGAGCAGTTCTTC
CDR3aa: CASSGTSGSNEQFF

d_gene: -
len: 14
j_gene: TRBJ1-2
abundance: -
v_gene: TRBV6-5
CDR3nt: TGTGCCAGCAGGCTTCAGGGCCGCGTGACGGGCTACACCTTC
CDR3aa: CASRLQGRVTGYTF

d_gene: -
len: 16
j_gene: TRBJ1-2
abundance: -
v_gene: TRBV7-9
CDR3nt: TGTGCCAGCAGCCCTAGTGGCTCTGCCCGCCTCTATGGCTACACCTTC
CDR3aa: CASSPSGSARLYGYTF

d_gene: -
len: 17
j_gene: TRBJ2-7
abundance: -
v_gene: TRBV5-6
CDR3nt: TGTGCCAGCAGCCGCGGGGACAGCTATTTCCTCCTAGACGAGCAGTACTTC
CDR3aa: CASSRGDSYFLLDEQYF

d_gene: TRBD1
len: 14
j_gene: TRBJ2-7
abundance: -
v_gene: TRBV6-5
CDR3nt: TGTGCCAGCAGTGCCCGACAGGGGGTTTACGAGCAGTACTTC
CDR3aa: CASSARQGVYEQYF

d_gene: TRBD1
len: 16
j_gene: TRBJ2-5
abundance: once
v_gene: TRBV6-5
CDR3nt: TGTGCCAGCAGTTCGGGGATTAGACAGGGGACAGAGACCCAGTACTTC
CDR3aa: CASSSGIRQGTETQYF

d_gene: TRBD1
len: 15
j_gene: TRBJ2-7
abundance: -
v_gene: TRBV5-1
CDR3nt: TGCGCCAGCAGCCTGACAGCAGGGGGATCCTACGAGCAGTACTTC
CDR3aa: CASSLTAGGSYEQYF

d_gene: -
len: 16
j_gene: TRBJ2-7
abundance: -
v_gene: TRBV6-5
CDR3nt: TGTGCCAGCAGTTACTCGAGACAGGCGAGCTCCTACGAGCAGTACTTC
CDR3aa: CASSYSRQASSYEQYF

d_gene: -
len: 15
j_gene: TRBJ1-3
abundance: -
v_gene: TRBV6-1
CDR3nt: TGTGCCAGCAAAGGAGGGGCACACTCTGGAAACACCATATATTTT
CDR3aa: CASKGGAHSGNTIYF

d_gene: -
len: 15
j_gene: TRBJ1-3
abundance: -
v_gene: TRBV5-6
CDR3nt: TGTGCCAGCAGCTTGTACGGGAACTCTGGAAACACCATATATTTT
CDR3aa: CASSLYGNSGNTIYF

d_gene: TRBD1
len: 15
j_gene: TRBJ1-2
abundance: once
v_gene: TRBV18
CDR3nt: TGTGCCAGCTCACCTGCCCCGGACAGGAAGAGGTACCACACCTTC
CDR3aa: CASSPAPDRKRYHTF

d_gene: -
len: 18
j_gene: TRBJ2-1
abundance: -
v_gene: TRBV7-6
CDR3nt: TGTGCCAGCAGCTTAAACCGGGACTCCCGAAGCTCCTACAATGAGCAGTTCTTC
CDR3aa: CASSLNRDSRSSYNEQFF

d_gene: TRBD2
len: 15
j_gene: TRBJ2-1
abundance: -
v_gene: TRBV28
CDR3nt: TGTGCCAGCAGTTCAGCTGCGGGGGGGCTAAATGAGCAGTTCTTC
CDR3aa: CASSSAAGGLNEQFF

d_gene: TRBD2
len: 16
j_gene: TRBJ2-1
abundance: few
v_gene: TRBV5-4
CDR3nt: TGTGCCAGCAGCTTGGAACTAGCGGGAGCCCTCAGTGAGCAGTTCTTC
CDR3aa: CASSLELAGALSEQFF

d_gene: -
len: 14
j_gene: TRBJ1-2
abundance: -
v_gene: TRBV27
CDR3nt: TGTGCCAGCAGTACTAGGACAGCTAACTATGGCTACACCTTC
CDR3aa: CASSTRTANYGYTF

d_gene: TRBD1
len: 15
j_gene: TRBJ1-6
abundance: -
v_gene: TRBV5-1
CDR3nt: TGCGCCAGCAGCTTGGACGGACAGGGTAATTCACCCCTCCACTTT
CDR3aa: CASSLDGQGNSPLHF

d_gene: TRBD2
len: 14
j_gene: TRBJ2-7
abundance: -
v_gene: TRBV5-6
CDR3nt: TGTGCCAGCACTCTAGCGGGGGTCTACTACGAGCAGTACTTC
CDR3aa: CASTLAGVYYEQYF

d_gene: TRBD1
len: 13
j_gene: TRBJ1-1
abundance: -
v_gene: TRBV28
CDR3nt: TGTGCCAGCAGTTCAGACAGGGGCACTGAAGCTTTCTTT
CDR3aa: CASSSDRGTEAFF

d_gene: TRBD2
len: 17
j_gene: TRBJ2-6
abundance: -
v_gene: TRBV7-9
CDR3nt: TGTGCCAGCAGCACGCAAGCGGGGGGCCTCGGGGCCAACGTCCTGACTTTC
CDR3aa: CASSTQAGGLGANVLTF

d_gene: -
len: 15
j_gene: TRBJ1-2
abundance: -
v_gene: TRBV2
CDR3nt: TGTGCCAGCATCAGTACAGGGAGACGCTCCTATGGCTACACCTTC
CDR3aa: CASISTGRRSYGYTF

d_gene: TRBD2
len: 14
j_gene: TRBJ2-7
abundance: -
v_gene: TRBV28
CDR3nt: TGTGCCAGCACCTCCGGGGTAGCGGGTCACGAGCAGTACTTC
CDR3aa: CASTSGVAGHEQYF

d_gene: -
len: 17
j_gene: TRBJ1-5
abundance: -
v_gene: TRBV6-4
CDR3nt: TGTGCCAGCAGTGTCACTCCCCAGGTGAGATGCGATCAGCCCCAGCATTTT
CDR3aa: CASSVTPQVRCDQPQHF

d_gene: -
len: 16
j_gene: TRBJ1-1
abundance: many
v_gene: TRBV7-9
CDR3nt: TGTGCCAGCAGCTTGTTTGGAAGCGGAGGGAACACTGAAGCTTTCTTT
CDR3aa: CASSLFGSGGNTEAFF

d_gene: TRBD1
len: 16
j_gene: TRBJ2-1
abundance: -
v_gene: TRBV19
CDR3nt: TGTGCCAGTAGTCCCGGGACAGGGGGCTCCTACAATGAGCAGTTCTTC
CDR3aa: CASSPGTGGSYNEQFF

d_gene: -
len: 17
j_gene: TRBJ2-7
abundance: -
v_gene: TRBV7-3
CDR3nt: TGTGCCAGCAGCTTAGGTGCCGGGGACATACCTTCCTACGAGCAGTACTTC
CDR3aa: CASSLGAGDIPSYEQYF

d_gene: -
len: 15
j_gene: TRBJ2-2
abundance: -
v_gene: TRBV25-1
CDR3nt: TGTGCCAGCACCGCGAGCGGCAGGGAGGCCGGGGAGCTGTTTTTT
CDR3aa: CASTASGREAGELFF

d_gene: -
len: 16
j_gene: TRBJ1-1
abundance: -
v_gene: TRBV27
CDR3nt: TGTGCCAGCAGTCCCTGGAGGCCGACTGGGAACACTGAAGCTTTCTTT
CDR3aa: CASSPWRPTGNTEAFF

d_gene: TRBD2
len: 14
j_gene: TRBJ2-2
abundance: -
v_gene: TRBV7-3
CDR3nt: TGTGCCACCTCGGGGGGGCCAAGCACCGGGGAGCTGTTTTTT
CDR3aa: CATSGGPSTGELFF

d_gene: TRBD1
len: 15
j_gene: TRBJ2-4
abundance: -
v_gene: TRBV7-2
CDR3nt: TGTGCCAGCAGCTTCCCAGGGACAGAGAAAAACATTCAGTACTTC
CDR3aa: CASSFPGTEKNIQYF

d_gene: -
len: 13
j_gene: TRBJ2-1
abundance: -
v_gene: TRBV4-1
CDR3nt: TGCGCCAGCAGCCCCGGGACCTACAATGAGCAGTTCTTC
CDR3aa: CASSPGTYNEQFF

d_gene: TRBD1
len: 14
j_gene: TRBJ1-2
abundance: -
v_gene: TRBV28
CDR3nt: TGTGCCAGCAGTCGTGGACAGGACAGAGGTGGCTACACCTTC
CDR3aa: CASSRGQDRGGYTF

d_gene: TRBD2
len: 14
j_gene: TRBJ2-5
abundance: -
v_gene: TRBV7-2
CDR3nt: TGTGCCAGCAGCTCGGCGGGGAGGGGAGAGACCCAGTACTTC
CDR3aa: CASSSAGRGETQYF

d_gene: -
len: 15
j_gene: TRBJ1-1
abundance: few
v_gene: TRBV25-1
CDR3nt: TGTGCCAGCAGTGAAAATGGGGGCCTGGGAACTGAAGCTTTCTTT
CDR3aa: CASSENGGLGTEAFF

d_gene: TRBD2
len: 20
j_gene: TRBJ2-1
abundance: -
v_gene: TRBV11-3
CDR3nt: TGTGCCAGCAGCTTAGATCATGGGGGGACTAGCGGGGGAGCCTACAATGAGCAGTTCTTC
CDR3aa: CASSLDHGGTSGGAYNEQFF